This T cell receptor beta chain emerged from a study of vaccination and CD4 T cells after COVID-19. Across the whole study: Overlapping spike peptides served as the stimulus for the cells. These peptides came from SARS-CoV-2 and from the common cold coronaviruses HCoV-NL63, HCoV-OC43 and HCoV-229E.

Specified treatment: roughly nine-day PBMC culture with coronavirus spike peptide pools or control peptides (ViraFEST assay). Deletions cut 3 bases from V and 5 bases from J, with 10 bases between. Per the germline V gene, CDR1 is MDHEN and CDR2 is SYDVKM. The CDR3 contains 13 residues. Sequenced with the Oncomine TCR Beta short-read assay was DNA taken from cultured CD4+ T cells. It was cultured CD4+ T cells from which genomic DNA was extracted. A single record per CDR3 protein comes from TCRdb applying MiXCR to the PCR reads. The sample includes some 5,200 distinct CDR3 sequences, around 25% of them seen just once. Notes on the study in general: Convalescent patients' median share of reactive clones seen only post-vaccination was over 65%.

A remark on this clonotype: Antigen: not known.

This receptor was obtained from a human donor who had recovered from COVID-19. Sequencing was performed on CD4+ T cells from blood, cultured in vitro, taken after SARS-CoV-2 vaccination. V and J are TRBV28 and TRBJ2-5; TRBD1 or TRBD2 may be the D gene (6 bases each). The CDR3 sequence: CASSFGGRETQYF. CDR3 DNA sequence: TGTGCCAGCAGTTTCGGGGGCCGGGAGACCCAGTACTTC.